These T cell receptor beta chains were read from a single sample in a study of CD8+ T cells in alopecia areata. The data were produced by immunoSEQ multiplex PCR, yet TCRdb's version contains in-frame clones alone and is incomplete. The sample lists more than 95,000 clones; 41% were seen once. Sequencing was done on a sample of CD4+ T cells sorted from blood. The receptors were gathered from a human donor with alopecia areata. Each CDR3 is given with its conserved first and last residue. Fields, in order: D gene, clone size, V gene, J gene, CDR3 protein, CDR3 DNA. D genes are given only for firm matches. Not every row has a clone size; where given, it reads once, few, many or a size class.

d_gene: -; abundance: -; v_gene: TRBV23-1; j_gene: TRBJ1-5; CDR3aa: CASSQSYANNQPQHF; CDR3nt: TGCGCCAGCAGTCAATCTTATGCCAACAATCAGCCCCAGCATTTT
d_gene: TRBD1; abundance: few; v_gene: TRBV7-9; j_gene: TRBJ1-2; CDR3aa: CASSLGDRATFYGYTF; CDR3nt: TGTGCCAGCAGCTTAGGGGACAGGGCAACCTTCTATGGCTACACCTTC
d_gene: -; abundance: -; v_gene: TRBV7-9; j_gene: TRBJ2-1; CDR3aa: CASSTGTVIYNEQFF; CDR3nt: TGTGCCAGCAGCACCGGGACCGTCATCTACAATGAGCAGTTCTTC
d_gene: -; abundance: -; v_gene: TRBV7-3; j_gene: TRBJ2-3; CDR3aa: CASSLRGFGDTQYF; CDR3nt: TGTGCCAGCAGCTTAAGGGGATTTGGAGATACGCAGTATTTT
d_gene: -; abundance: -; v_gene: TRBV4-3; j_gene: TRBJ2-5; CDR3aa: CASSRVHGNQETQYF; CDR3nt: TGCGCCAGCAGCCGAGTACATGGGAACCAAGAGACCCAGTACTTC
d_gene: -; abundance: -; v_gene: TRBV28; j_gene: TRBJ2-4; CDR3aa: CASSSRVSAKNIQYF; CDR3nt: TGTGCCAGCAGTTCGAGGGTTTCAGCCAAAAACATTCAGTACTTC
d_gene: TRBD1; abundance: -; v_gene: TRBV4-3; j_gene: TRBJ1-6; CDR3aa: CASSSRQGGNSPLHF; CDR3nt: TGCGCCAGCAGCTCCCGACAGGGAGGTAATTCACCCCTCCACTTT
d_gene: -; abundance: few; v_gene: TRBV29-1; j_gene: TRBJ2-3; CDR3aa: CSVEVRLGTDTQYF; CDR3nt: TGCAGCGTTGAAGTTAGGCTAGGAACAGATACGCAGTATTTT
d_gene: -; abundance: -; v_gene: TRBV27; j_gene: TRBJ2-3; CDR3aa: CASSPTTDTQYF; CDR3nt: TGTGCCAGCAGTCCAACTACAGATACGCAGTATTTT
d_gene: TRBD1; abundance: -; v_gene: TRBV18; j_gene: TRBJ1-1; CDR3aa: CASSLQGGGGTEAFF; CDR3nt: TGTGCCAGCTCACTTCAGGGGGGCGGTGGCACTGAAGCTTTCTTT
d_gene: -; abundance: few; v_gene: TRBV25-1; j_gene: TRBJ2-3; CDR3aa: CASSPVVGTYTDTQYF; CDR3nt: TGTGCCAGCAGCCCCGTTGTTGGCACTTACACAGATACGCAGTATTTT
d_gene: -; abundance: -; v_gene: TRBV6-6; j_gene: TRBJ2-5; CDR3aa: CASSYSKGETQYF; CDR3nt: TGTGCCAGCAGTTACTCGAAAGGGGAGACCCAGTACTTC
d_gene: TRBD2; abundance: -; v_gene: TRBV6-5; j_gene: TRBJ2-7; CDR3aa: CASSSLSGSDLYEQYF; CDR3nt: TGTGCCAGCAGTTCTCTTAGCGGGAGCGACCTCTACGAGCAGTACTTC
d_gene: TRBD1; abundance: -; v_gene: TRBV29-1; j_gene: TRBJ2-7; CDR3aa: CSAERTGDEQYF; CDR3nt: TGCAGCGCCGAGCGGACAGGGGACGAGCAGTACTTC
d_gene: -; abundance: -; v_gene: TRBV30; j_gene: TRBJ2-4; CDR3aa: CAWSVLVNKNIQYF; CDR3nt: TGTGCCTGGAGTGTACTGGTTAACAAAAACATTCAGTACTTC
d_gene: -; abundance: medium-sized; v_gene: TRBV4-3; j_gene: TRBJ2-7; CDR3aa: CASSQDLGGSSYEQYF; CDR3nt: TGCGCCAGCAGCCAAGACTTGGGAGGCAGCTCCTACGAGCAGTACTTC